These T cell receptor beta chains were read from a single sample in a study of sequential checkpoint blockade in melanoma. Produced via immunoSEQ multiplex PCR; TCRdb's table is partial and in-frame only. The sample lists about 18,000 clones; about 69% were seen once. The sample here was tumor tissue (inferred from file names), taken from a patient given nivolumab and ipilimumab in sequence. The receptors come from a human donor with melanoma. Both conserved end residues are part of each CDR3. Fields, in order: D gene, clone size, J gene, V gene, CDR3 protein, CDR3 DNA. D genes are given only for firm matches. Size is omitted from some rows. Given values are once, few, many or a class for expanded clones.

>-|-|TRBJ1-4|TRBV25-1
CASSGRQVEEEKLFF
TGTGCCAGCAGTGGGAGACAGGTGGAGGAAGAAAAACTGTTTTTT
>-|-|TRBJ1-2|TRBV19
CASSISNYGYTF
TGTGCCAGTAGTATTTCAAACTATGGCTACACCTTC
>TRBD2|medium-sized|TRBJ2-1|TRBV9
CASSVGTSVIEQFF
TGTGCCAGCAGCGTAGGGACTAGCGTCATTGAGCAGTTCTTC
>TRBD2|-|TRBJ2-1|TRBV19
CASSRLAGGGNEQFF
TGTGCCAGTAGTAGACTAGCGGGTGGCGGGAATGAGCAGTTCTTC
>-|once|TRBJ2-3|TRBV30
CAWGPYTDTQYF
TGTGCCTGGGGCCCTTACACAGATACGCAGTATTTT
>TRBD1|-|TRBJ2-1|TRBV11-3
CASSPIRTGRREQFF
TGTGCCAGCAGCCCAATCAGGACAGGGCGAAGGGAGCAGTTCTTC
>-|-|TRBJ1-3|TRBV5-2
CASSLPRLAAGNTIYF
TGTGCCAGCAGCTTGCCGCGGCTGGCAGCTGGAAACACCATATATTTT
>-|-|TRBJ1-2|TRBV9
CASSVGQYAGYTF
TGTGCCAGCAGCGTAGGGCAGTATGCTGGCTACACCTTC
>TRBD1|-|TRBJ2-5|TRBV7-1
CASSLLGTGKETQYF
TGTGCCAGCAGCTTACTCGGGACAGGCAAAGAGACCCAGTACTTC
>TRBD2|-|TRBJ2-1|TRBV10-2
CAAGLALNEQFF
TGCGCCGCTGGACTAGCCCTCAATGAGCAGTTCTTC
>-|-|TRBJ1-6|TRBV19
CASSHSSAGDNSPLHF
TGTGCCAGTAGTCACTCCAGCGCAGGGGATAATTCACCCCTCCACTTT
>TRBD2|-|TRBJ2-3|TRBV10-3
CAISESGVSGSVLVRRYF
TGTGCCATCAGTGAGTCCGGTGTCAGCGGGAGTGTCTTAGTTCGTCGGTATTTT
>TRBD1|-|TRBJ1-5|TRBV11-3
CASSWGQGRLHQPQHF
TGTGCCAGCAGCTGGGGACAGGGTCGGTTACATCAGCCCCAGCATTTT
>TRBD2|-|TRBJ2-7|TRBV4-2
CASSWTSGSHEQYF
TGTGCCAGCAGCTGGACTAGCGGGAGCCACGAGCAGTACTTC
>TRBD2|-|TRBJ2-2|TRBV30
CAWRGPRTSRFPGELFF
TGTGCCTGGAGGGGCCCCAGGACTAGCCGTTTCCCCGGGGAGCTGTTTTTT
>TRBD2|-|TRBJ2-1|TRBV7-8
CASSLVTSGNNEQFF
TGTGCCAGCAGCTTAGTCACTAGCGGGAACAATGAGCAGTTCTTC
>TRBD1|-|TRBJ1-4|TRBV28
CASYRGANEKLFF
TGTGCCAGCTACAGGGGAGCTAATGAAAAACTGTTTTTT
>-|-|TRBJ2-5|TRBV28
CASSFITGRETQYF
TGTGCCAGCAGTTTCATAACAGGGAGGGAGACCCAGTACTTC
>-|-|TRBJ1-5|TRBV9
CASSIRVSQPQHF
TGTGCCAGCAGTATCAGGGTATCCCAGCCCCAGCATTTT
>-|-|TRBJ2-6|TRBV19
CASSTNRATTSGANVLTF
TGTGCCAGTAGTACCAACAGGGCTACTACCTCTGGGGCCAACGTCCTGACTTTC
>-|few|TRBJ1-1|TRBV19
CASSIVLGGGAEAFF
TGTGCCAGTAGTATAGTTTTAGGGGGTGGGGCTGAAGCTTTCTTT
>-|-|TRBJ1-5|TRBV30
CAWGFIPAGPRGQPQHF
TGTGCCTGGGGATTTATCCCCGCAGGCCCCAGAGGTCAGCCCCAGCATTTT
>-|-|TRBJ2-5|TRBV14
CASSQGMETQYF
TGTGCCAGCAGCCAGGGGATGGAGACCCAGTACTTC
>-|-|TRBJ2-1|TRBV6-8
CASSYPRGSGYNEQFF
TGTGCCAGCAGTTACCCGAGGGGCTCTGGGTACAATGAGCAGTTCTTC
>-|once|TRBJ2-1|TRBV6-8
CASRDPGETRGFSYNEQFF
TGTGCCAGCAGGGATCCGGGAGAGACTCGAGGGTTCTCCTACAATGAGCAGTTCTTC
>-|-|TRBJ2-7|TRBV10-2
CASSESRAAAEQYF
TGCGCCAGCAGTGAGTCGAGGGCGGCCGCCGAGCAGTACTTC
>-|-|TRBJ1-1|TRBV30
CASIQNTEAFF
TGTGCCTCAATCCAGAACACTGAAGCTTTCTTT
>TRBD2|-|TRBJ2-1|TRBV14
CASSHRDYQGEQFF
TGTGCCAGCAGCCACCGGGACTACCAGGGTGAGCAGTTCTTC
>-|-|TRBJ1-3|TRBV5-1
CASSLVSGYGNTIYF
TGCGCCAGCAGCTTGGTATCGGGGTACGGAAACACCATATATTTT
>TRBD1|-|TRBJ2-5|TRBV29-1
CSVDRGKETQYF
TGCAGCGTGGACAGGGGAAAGGAGACCCAGTACTTC
>-|-|TRBJ2-7|TRBV12-5
CASGLVDEQYF
TGTGCTAGTGGTTTGGTAGACGAGCAGTACTTC
>-|-|TRBJ2-1|TRBV9
CASSEIFKGEQFF
TGTGCCAGCAGTGAAATTTTTAAGGGGGAGCAGTTCTTC
>-|-|TRBJ2-3|TRBV5-1
CASSFWGNTDTQYF
TGCGCCAGCAGCTTCTGGGGGAACACAGATACGCAGTATTTT
>TRBD2|-|TRBJ2-5|TRBV18
CASSRTSGQETQYF
TGTGCCAGCTCACGGACTAGCGGACAAGAGACCCAGTACTTC
>-|-|TRBJ1-2|TRBV14
CASSQVNRPAGYTF
TGTGCCAGCAGCCAAGTTAACAGGCCCGCCGGCTACACCTTC
>-|-|TRBJ1-5|TRBV6-8
CASSYVLGNQPQHF
TGTGCCAGCAGTTACGTTTTAGGCAATCAGCCCCAGCATTTT
>-|-|TRBJ2-5|TRBV5-1
CASSLAGTQSQETQYF
TGCGCCAGCAGCTTGGCCGGGACTCAATCCCAAGAGACCCAGTACTTC
>TRBD1|-|TRBJ2-7|TRBV18
CASSHGQGYEQYF
TGTGCCAGCTCACACGGACAGGGCTACGAGCAGTACTTC
>TRBD2|-|TRBJ2-5|TRBV5-1
CASSLSAGGRQETQYF
TGCGCCAGCAGCTTGTCTGCGGGAGGGCGCCAAGAGACCCAGTACTTC
>-|-|TRBJ2-3|TRBV6-8
CASVRSRSTDTQYF
TGTGCCAGCGTCCGGAGCAGGTCCACAGATACGCAGTATTTT
>TRBD1|-|TRBJ2-1|TRBV11-3
CASSLGPGTGTYNEQFF
TGTGCCAGCAGCTTAGGACCCGGGACAGGGACCTACAATGAGCAGTTCTTC
>TRBD1|-|TRBJ2-7|TRBV6-8
CAGPQGVYEQYF
TGTGCCGGACCCCAGGGGGTATACGAGCAGTACTTC
>-|-|TRBJ1-2|TRBV19
CASSWCRANRKTYGYTF
TGTGCCAGTAGTTGGTGTAGGGCAAATCGAAAGACCTATGGCTACACCTTC
>TRBD1|-|TRBJ2-7|TRBV11-3
CASSPGTGVDEQYF
TGTGCCAGCAGCCCGGGGACAGGGGTGGACGAGCAGTACTTC
>TRBD1|medium-sized|TRBJ1-1|TRBV11-3
CASSLRFAGQGSLTEAFF
TGTGCCAGCAGCTTGAGATTTGCGGGACAGGGTTCTTTAACTGAAGCTTTCTTT
>-|-|TRBJ2-5|TRBV7-4
CASSLTRSETQYF
TGTGCCAGCAGCCTTACTAGATCAGAGACCCAGTACTTC
>-|few|TRBJ2-3|TRBV23-1
CASSLGEQGTQYF
TGCGCCAGCAGCTTAGGGGAGCAGGGCACGCAGTATTTT
>TRBD2|-|TRBJ2-5|TRBV6-8
CASRLLLAGGETQYF
TGTGCCAGCAGACTACTACTAGCGGGAGGGGAGACCCAGTACTTC
>-|-|TRBJ2-1|TRBV28
CASSLSGGYNEQFF
TGTGCCAGCAGTTTATCGGGCGGGTACAATGAGCAGTTCTTC
>-|few|TRBJ1-1|TRBV18
CASSPPEKKAFF
TGTGCCAGCTCACCACCGGAAAAAAAAGCTTTCTTT
>-|once|TRBJ2-1|TRBV11-1
CASSRALETNSYNEQFF
TGTGCCAGCAGCCGGGCCCTTGAGACGAACTCCTACAATGAGCAGTTCTTC
>-|-|TRBJ1-1|TRBV10-1
CASSESAAGAYTEAFF
TGCGCCAGCAGTGAGTCGGCGGCAGGGGCCTACACTGAAGCTTTCTTT